Below are 30 T cell receptor beta chains sequenced from a single sample in a study of cytotoxic CD8 clonotypes in ibrutinib-treated CLL (dated by TCRdb to about 2021). Per the publication, the time point label means: approximately 2 years on ibrutinib. Library construction relied on the immunoSEQ multiplex PCR assay. TCRdb obtained this table from immuneACCESS and retained in-frame rearrangements with V and J assigned. These tables miss some clones; where compared with another copy, unresolved V genes account for less than half of the shortfall, and the remainder is unexplained. This sample lists a few hundred thousand clones; 60% to 75% were detected once. The ten top clones hold over 15% of the sample. Material: PBMCs, obtained after 24 months of ibrutinib treatment. These receptors all stem from a human donor with chronic lymphocytic leukemia.

This clone was picked up one time. J is TRBJ2-5 and V is TRBV18, with a possible D match to TRBD1 (6 bases). V lost 0 bases, J lost 3 bases, and 14 bases lay in between. The length of the CDR3 is 16 residues. Germline V lookup: CDR1 KGHSH, CDR2 LQKENI. The CDR3 coding sequence is TGTGCCAGCTCACCACCGCAAGGGACACGGAAAGAGACCCAGTACTTC. Protein product: CASSPPQGTRKETQYF.

This chain uses TRBV7-9 with TRBJ2-1; 8 bases agree with TRBD2. J lost 3 bases, V lost 5 bases, and 15 bases had no gene match. The CDR3 is 18 amino acids. Germline-derived CDR1 and CDR2 are SEHNR and FQNEAQ (reference sequence). Here the CDR3 reads CASSISGATPINYNEQFF. The CDR3 DNA follows: TGTGCCAGCAGCATTAGCGGGGCCACTCCCATTAACTACAATGAGCAGTTCTTC.

The V call is TRBV6-5, the J call TRBJ1-1; D unresolved. Germline V CDR1 and CDR2: MNHEY, SVGAGI. V lost 2 bases to trimming and J lost 7 bases, with 11 bases between them. This CDR3 is 13 amino acids long. The CDR3 coding sequence is TGTGCCAGCAGTTACCATTTTGAGGTTGAAGCTTTCTTT. It is translated as CASSYHFEVEAFF.

The V call is TRBV29-1, the J call TRBJ1-1, with 9 bases aligning to TRBD1. The CDR3 extends over 15 amino acids. The V gene's germline CDR1 is SQVTM and CDR2 ANQGSEA. V lost 4 bases, J lost 3 bases, and 9 bases stayed unmatched. The CDR3 region is CSVVGTGTVYTEAFF. The CDR3 region has the DNA TGCAGCGTTGTGGGGACAGGGACGGTCTACACTGAAGCTTTCTTT.

This clone occurred a few times. V gene TRBV18 combines with J gene TRBJ2-3; D not certain. V lost 6 bases, J lost 6 bases, and 13 bases lay in between. The CDR3 has 13 amino acids. CDR1 and CDR2 (germline): KGHSH, LQKENI. The CDR3 DNA follows: TGTGCCAGCTCCCCCGGGTTAGGGGATACGCAGTATTTT. Protein product: CASSPGLGDTQYF.

The chain couples TRBV14 to TRBJ2-1; D may be TRBD1 or TRBD2 (5 bases each). Trimming shortened V by 4 bases and J by 7 bases, and 11 bases separated the two germline ends. CDR1 is SGHDN and CDR2 is FVKESK in the germline V gene. The CDR3 consists of 13 residues. The chain's CDR3 is CASSLFEGNEQFF. The CDR3 DNA is TGTGCCAGCAGCCTTTTTGAGGGGAATGAGCAGTTCTTC. Supplemented by reference TRBV14 and TRBJ2-1, the full variable domain reads EAGVTQFPSHSVIEKGQTVTLRCDPISGHDNLYWYRRVMGKEIKFLLHFVKESKQDESGMPNNRFLAERTGGTYSTLKVQPAELEDSGVYFCASSLFEGNEQFFGPGTRLTVL.

The chain combines TRBV6-5 with TRBJ1-4, with D tentatively TRBD1 (6 bases). Trimming shortened V by 8 bases and J by 6 bases, and 19 bases separated the two germline ends. Germline V gives CDR1 MNHEY, CDR2 SVGAGI. The CDR3 is 15 amino acids. This CDR3 reads CASGPFGTLDEKLFF. CDR3 bases: TGTGCCAGCGGCCCCTTCGGGACATTGGATGAAAAACTGTTTTTT.

There are a few counts of this clone. The rearrangement joins TRBV7-9 to TRBJ2-2, with 9 nucleotides matching TRBD2. V lost 1 base and J lost 4; bases outside the gene matches: 4. Germline V gene sequence: CDR1 SEHNR, CDR2 FQNEAQ (reference sequence). The CDR3 covers 16 residues. CDR3: CASSLGLAGFTGELFF. CDR3 in DNA: TGTGCCAGCAGCTTAGGTCTAGCGGGATTCACCGGGGAGCTGTTTTTT.

The chain links TRBV7-2 to TRBJ2-5; D not resolved. The ends were cut back, 5 bases at V and 2 bases at J, with 15 bases in the middle. Looked up from germline, CDR1 is SGHTA and CDR2 is FQGNSA. This CDR3 region has 15 residues. CDR3 protein: CASSRTHTTQETQYF. CDR3 coding DNA: TGTGCCAGCAGCCGAACCCACACAACGCAAGAGACCCAGTACTTC.

The CDR3 bases are TGTGCCAGTAGTGCGGGGTTAACGAGCACAGATACGCAGTATTTT. Translating gives CASSAGLTSTDTQYF. This chain connects TRBV19 to TRBJ2-3, with D possibly TRBD2 on 6 matching bases. V shed 5 bases and J shed 0 bases, with 12 bases lying between them. The CDR3 length is 15 residues. Germline lookup yields CDR1 LNHDA and CDR2 SQIVND (reference sequence).

This chain joins TRBV29-1 and TRBJ1-3; perhaps TRBD1 as D (5 bases). V gave up 3 bases and J gave up 0 bases, with 12 bases separating them. The CDR3 sequence is 15 residues long. From germline, CDR1 is SQVTM and CDR2 ANQGSEA. The CDR3 DNA is TGCAGCGTTGAGGTTTGGGGCCTCTCTGGAAACACCATATATTTT. Translating gives CSVEVWGLSGNTIYF.

The genes are TRBV11-2 and TRBJ2-1, with D uncertain. Trimming shortened V by 0 bases and J by 10 bases, and 10 bases separated the two germline ends. Germline V lookup: CDR1 SGHAT, CDR2 FQNNGV. This CDR3 contains 13 residues. The CDR3 protein is CASSLEFLVEQFF. DNA of the CDR3: TGTGCCAGCAGCTTAGAATTCTTGGTAGAGCAGTTCTTC.

The chain has TRBV28 and TRBJ1-1; 10 bases agree with TRBD1. Germline-derived CDR1 and CDR2 are MDHEN and SYDVKM. Trimming cost V 3 bases and J 1 base; bases outside gene matches: 5. The CDR3 covers 16 residues. Here the CDR3 reads CASSLGTGVTNTEAFF. The CDR3 nucleotides are TGTGCCAGCAGTTTGGGGACAGGGGTCACGAACACTGAAGCTTTCTTT.

The J gene is TRBJ2-7, the V gene TRBV19; no reliable D call. The germline CDR1 and CDR2 sequences are LNHDA and SQIVND (reference sequence). The CDR3 sequence is 15 residues long. Trimming took off 5 bases at V and 2 bases at J, with 16 bases between the two ends. In nucleotides, the CDR3 is TGTGCCAGTAGTCCCCCCGGTCGGGCCCCCTACGAGCAGTACTTC. Protein product: CASSPPGRAPYEQYF.

The V gene is TRBV18, the J gene TRBJ2-7; 8 bases align to TRBD2. Per germline, CDR1 KGHSH and CDR2 LQKENI. V dropped 2 bases and J dropped 5; count of bases not matched to a gene: 5. The CDR3 is made up of 14 amino acids. The CDR3 DNA follows: TGTGCCAGCTCACCAAAGCGGGAGTTAGACGAGCAGTACTTC. It yields the protein CASSPKRELDEQYF. Drawing the rest from reference TRBV18 and TRBJ2-7, the complete variable domain is NAGVMQNPRHLVRRRGQEARLRCSPMKGHSHVYWYRQLPEEGLKFMVYLQKENIIDESGMPKERFSAEFPKEGPSILRIQQVVRGDSAAYFCASSPKRELDEQYFGPGTRLTVT.

The V and J genes are TRBV25-1 and TRBJ2-2, with D perhaps TRBD1 or TRBD2 (6 bases each). The CDR3 has 12 residues. The V gene's germline CDR1 is MGHDK and CDR2 SYGVNS. The V gene lost 7 bases and the J gene lost 8 bases, with 11 bases spanning the gap. The CDR3 DNA sequence: TGTGCCAGCATCGGGGGCATTGGGGAGCTGTTTTTT. Protein sequence: CASIGGIGELFF.

This chain uses TRBV4-2 with TRBJ2-3; TRBD2 agrees at 11 bases. CDR3 length: 18 residues. V was pared by 0 bases and J by 2 bases, with 7 bases of the junction left unmatched. Germline V CDR1 and CDR2: LGHNA, YNFKEQ. DNA of the CDR3: TGTGCCAGCAGCCAAGAACGGGCTAGCGGGGGGCACACAGATACGCAGTATTTT. This sequence encodes CASSQERASGGHTDTQYF.

This chain joins TRBV5-1 and TRBJ2-1; 11 bases map to TRBD1. The CDR3 is 15 residues long. Germline assignment: CDR1 SGHRS and CDR2 YFSETQ. Unmatched junction bases numbered 5, after V lost 2 bases and J lost 7 bases. CDR3 in DNA: TGCGCCAGCAGCTTCGGACAGGGGGCTGAGAATGAGCAGTTCTTC. It translates to CASSFGQGAENEQFF.

This chain joins TRBV6-6 and TRBJ1-4; the D is unclear. Germline V gives CDR1 MNHNY, CDR2 SVGAGI (reference sequence). The CDR3 is 11 residues long. V gave up 2 bases and J gave up 7 bases, with 2 bases separating them. CDR3 residues: CASSYGEKLFF. The CDR3 DNA reads as TGTGCCAGCAGTTACGGTGAAAAACTGTTTTTT.

The chain is built from TRBV6-5 and TRBJ2-1; weak D call: TRBD1 (5 bases). The CDR3 loop spans 13 amino acids. CDR1 is MNHEY and CDR2 is SVGAGI in the germline V gene. Deletions cut 6 bases from V and 2 bases from J, with 8 bases between. In DNA form, the CDR3 reads TGTGCCAGCAGACTGGACACCTACAATGAGCAGTTCTTC. Its translation is CASRLDTYNEQFF.

This chain links TRBV6-5 with TRBJ1-2; D might be TRBD1 (5 bases). This CDR3 comprises 15 residues. V was cut by 6 bases and J by 5 bases, with 19 bases left in between. Germline loops: CDR1 MNHEY, CDR2 SVGAGI. Written as DNA, the CDR3 is TGTGCCAGCAGCCGAGACCCCGGGACTCCATATGGCTACACCTTC. Its translation is CASSRDPGTPYGYTF.

The chain employs TRBV29-1 and TRBJ2-3; 8 nucleotides align to TRBD1. The CDR3 sequence is 12 residues long. Germline assignment: CDR1 SQVTM and CDR2 ANQGSEA. V trimming: 4 bases; J trimming: 5 bases; junction bases outside the gene matches: 2. CDR3: CSVGRGLDTQYF. CDR3 coding DNA: TGCAGCGTTGGCAGGGGGCTAGATACGCAGTATTTT.

The chain couples TRBV7-9 to TRBJ2-1; D unresolved. V dropped 6 bases and J dropped 8 bases, with 11 bases sitting between them. The germline V gene has CDR1 SEHNR and CDR2 FQNEAQ (reference sequence). This CDR3 has 12 residues. This chain's CDR3 is CASRVEADEQFF. CDR3 sequence (DNA): TGTGCCAGCAGAGTTGAGGCGGATGAGCAGTTCTTC.

The V gene is TRBV5-4, the J gene TRBJ2-1; TRBD1 is a possible D gene (6 bases). Between the trimmed V and J ends, which lost 9 bases and 3 bases, there was a span of 13 bases. The CDR3 is 13 amino acids. The germline gives CDR1 SGHNT, CDR2 YYREEE (reference sequence). CDR3 protein: CATTGWNYNEQFF. In nucleotides, the CDR3 is TGTGCCACCACAGGGTGGAACTACAATGAGCAGTTCTTC.

This sequence joins TRBV15 and TRBJ2-1, with 7 bases that match TRBD2. CDR1 is LNHNV, CDR2 YYDKDF, per germline (reference sequence). This CDR3 comprises 18 residues. Losses at the gene ends were 5 bases for V and 0 bases for J; bases not matched to a gene: 13. The CDR3 spells CATSSQHLAVSSYNEQFF. CDR3 in DNA: TGTGCCACCAGCTCACAACACCTAGCGGTTAGCTCCTACAATGAGCAGTTCTTC. Drawing the rest from reference TRBV15 and TRBJ2-1, the complete variable domain is DAMVIQNPRYQVTQFGKPVTLSCSQTLNHNVMYWYQQKSSQAPKLLFHYYDKDFNNEADTPDNFQSRRPNTSFCFLDIRSPGLGDTAMYLCATSSQHLAVSSYNEQFFGPGTRLTVL.

This chain connects TRBV28 to TRBJ1-2, with D possibly TRBD1 on 5 matching bases. V gave up 3 bases and J gave up 9 bases, with 17 bases separating them. Germline CDR1 is MDHEN and CDR2 is SYDVKM. The CDR3 extends over 14 amino acids. CDR3 DNA sequence: TGTGCCAGCAGTTTGCCCGGGGACTTAACGCGCTACACCTTC. This codes for CASSLPGDLTRYTF.

The chain couples TRBV29-1 to TRBJ2-7; the match to TRBD1 covers 9 bases. In germline, CDR1 is SQVTM, CDR2 ANQGSEA. This CDR3 spans 13 amino acids. V gave up 6 bases and J gave up 6 bases; unmatched junction bases: 9. CDR3 protein: CSVRWDRDGEQYF. CDR3 nucleotide sequence: TGCAGCGTCCGGTGGGACAGGGATGGCGAGCAGTACTTC.

The chain joins TRBV19 to TRBJ2-3, with TRBD2 as a possible D gene (6 bases). V was cut by 7 bases and J by 9 bases, with 20 bases left in between. This CDR3 is built from 14 residues. Per germline, CDR1 LNHDA and CDR2 SQIVND (reference sequence). CDR3 bases: TGTGCCAGTACCTCGTCGGGGAGGTCTAAGACGCAGTATTTT. It translates to CASTSSGRSKTQYF.

This chain links TRBV25-1 with TRBJ1-4; 8 bases map to TRBD1. After removal of 8 bases from V and 5 bases from J, the junction contained 4 bases not matched to a gene. This CDR3 contains 13 residues. Germline CDR1 is MGHDK and CDR2 is SYGVNS. CDR3 sequence: CASGRQGNEKLFF. The CDR3 DNA follows: TGTGCCAGCGGAAGACAGGGGAATGAAAAACTGTTTTTT.

V usage is TRBV7-6 and J usage is TRBJ2-7; TRBD1 agrees at 10 bases. This CDR3 comprises 15 residues. Per germline, CDR1 SGHVS and CDR2 FNYEAQ. With 5 bases clipped from V and 2 bases from J, the junction kept 6 bases outside the gene matches. This chain's CDR3 is CASSVGQGLTYEQYF. Here the CDR3 DNA reads TGTGCCAGCAGCGTGGGACAGGGGCTGACCTACGAGCAGTACTTC.